The clone carrying this TCR beta chain was picked up many times. Its antigen is not known. These data are taken from a study of T cells in Graves' hyperthyroidism and ophthalmopathy. Study results and caveats: Most expanded thyroid clonotypes above 0.001 also appeared in blood. Before onset, ophthalmopathy was predicted by the model a median around 6 months earlier.

Diagnoses were made from clinical symptoms, serum measures (thyroxine and TRAb), thyroid ultrasound and orbital computed tomography. The germline V and J ends were trimmed by 1 base and 5 bases, with 12 bases remaining between them. Germline-derived CDR1 and CDR2 are SNHLY and FYNNEI. The CDR3 is 14 residues long. TCR beta CDR3 regions were amplified from RNA. RT-PCR in the first round (using the HTBI primer set) targeted the TCR CDR3. TCRdb fed the multiplex PCR reads into MiXCR, producing one record per CDR3 protein. The sample consists of approximately 430,000 distinct CDR3 sequences, around 14% of them appearing once.

Sequencing was done on a sample of blood. The clonotype was recovered from a woman aged 18-29 years with Graves' hyperthyroidism. The chain uses TRBV2 and TRBJ2-7, with D perhaps given as TRBD1 or TRBD2 (6 bases each). The CDR3 DNA reads as TGTGCCAGCAGTGAAGACCGGGGGCGTAACGAGCAGTACTTC. Translated, it gives CASSEDRGRNEQYF.